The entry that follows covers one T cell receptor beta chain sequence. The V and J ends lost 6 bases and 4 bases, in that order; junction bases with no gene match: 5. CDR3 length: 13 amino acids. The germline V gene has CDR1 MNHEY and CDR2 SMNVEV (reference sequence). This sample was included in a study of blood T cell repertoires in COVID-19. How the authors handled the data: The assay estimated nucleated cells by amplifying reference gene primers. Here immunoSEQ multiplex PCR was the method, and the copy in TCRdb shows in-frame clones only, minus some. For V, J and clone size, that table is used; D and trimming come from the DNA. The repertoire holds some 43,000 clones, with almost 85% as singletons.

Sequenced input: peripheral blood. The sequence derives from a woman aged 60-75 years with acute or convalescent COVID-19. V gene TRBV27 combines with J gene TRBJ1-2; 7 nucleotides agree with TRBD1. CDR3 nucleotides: TGTGCCAGCAGCCCGGACAGGTTCTATGGCTACACCTTC. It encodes CASSPDRFYGYTF.